In this sample, the clone carrying this T cell receptor (beta chain) turned up once. This sample stems from a study of T cell changes during pregnancy in multiple sclerosis. Germline CDR1 and CDR2: SQVTM and ANQGSEA. The V and J ends lost 5 bases and 7 bases, in that order; junction bases with no gene match: 3. This CDR3 is 11 amino acids long. Profiled with immunoSEQ multiplex PCR; TCRdb holds only in-frame clones, not every one. The sample includes around 96,000 clones, about 94% of them seen just once. This chain connects TRBV29-1 to TRBJ1-1; 8 positions match TRBD1. The receptor comes from a female donor with multiple sclerosis, enrolled in a pregnancy study. The specimen comprised peripheral blood, sampled in the third trimester of pregnancy. This CDR3 reads CSVQGAYEAFF. The DNA of the CDR3 is TGCAGCGTTCAGGGGGCCTATGAAGCTTTCTTT.